This T cell receptor beta chain comes out of a study of T cell clonotyping in hematopoietic cell transplantation (dated by TCRdb to about 2021). Background for the entire study: A total of 110 to 150 blood samples were collected in the study from some 37 consecutive transplant recipients and their related donors. Recruitment of patients ran from 2015 to January 2017, and follow-up continued until late 2020 or until death. The research as a whole found: A decrease in recipient TCR diversity was observed after transplant, and a progressive increase in pathologically expanded clonotypes was seen from day 30 to day 180. Just a small fraction of recipient repertoires overlapped with donor repertoires, and more than 95% appeared de novo at the given depth. The sample size was limited, and CD4 and CD8 repertoire contributions could not be separated because cells were not sorted. Donor and pretransplant recipient Inverse Simpson Index values predicted broader posttransplant TCR repertoire diversity.

TCR beta CDR3 regions were amplified from genomic DNA with the immunoSEQ assay, a bias-controlled multiplex PCR using V- and J-specific primers. A second PCR step added a proprietary barcode and Illumina adapter sequences to the CDR3 amplicons. An Illumina MiSeq instrument was used for sequencing of the CDR3 libraries. As for the authors' bioinformatics: immunoSEQ Analyzer 3.0 was used for export and quality control, with R Bioconductor and Immunarch used for downstream analyses. Only productive rearrangements in the normalized downsampled data set were used to calculate repertoire metrics. Pathologically expanded clonotypes were defined as those larger than 5 templates in the normalized cohort. The Inverse Simpson Index was used to measure repertoire diversity. CMV-specificity analyses were carried out on the non-normalized data set to capture all clonotypes. TCRdb carries this immuneACCESS record with in-frame sequences only. Its versions omit some clonotypes, under half of them owing to an unresolved V gene in the studies checked, with the rest unexplained. V and J calls plus clone size are reproduced from that table; the DNA served to infer D and trimming. This sample comprises about 41,000 clones, about 95% of them detected only once. Together, the top ten hold approximately 0.9% of the sample.

Clipping removes 1 base from V and 1 base from J, with 2 as the unmatched junction base count. Looking up the germline V gene yields CDR1 WSHSY and CDR2 SAAADI. Its CDR3 holds 15 amino acids, cysteine through phenylalanine. Left in the record is the CDR3 DNA by itself, 45 bases read in frame from the first base. Related transplant donors provided blood samples for TCR beta sequencing. Nuclei Lysis Solution was used to extract genomic DNA from fresh or cryopreserved unfractionated peripheral blood mononuclear cells. As to this clone: This clone's antigen is unknown. No per-base quality is available; no much larger clone lies one base away.

The sample comprised peripheral blood mononuclear cells. The chain is assembled from TRBV10-2 and TRBJ2-3; the junction holds 7 bases that match TRBD2. This clonotype was sampled from a man younger than 45 in good health. Some clones in this sample may be carry-over from other donors' samples. The base sequence is TGCGCCAGCAGTGAGTACCGGGGGGGCACAGATACGCAGTATTTT. Its translation reads: CASSEYRGGTDTQYF.